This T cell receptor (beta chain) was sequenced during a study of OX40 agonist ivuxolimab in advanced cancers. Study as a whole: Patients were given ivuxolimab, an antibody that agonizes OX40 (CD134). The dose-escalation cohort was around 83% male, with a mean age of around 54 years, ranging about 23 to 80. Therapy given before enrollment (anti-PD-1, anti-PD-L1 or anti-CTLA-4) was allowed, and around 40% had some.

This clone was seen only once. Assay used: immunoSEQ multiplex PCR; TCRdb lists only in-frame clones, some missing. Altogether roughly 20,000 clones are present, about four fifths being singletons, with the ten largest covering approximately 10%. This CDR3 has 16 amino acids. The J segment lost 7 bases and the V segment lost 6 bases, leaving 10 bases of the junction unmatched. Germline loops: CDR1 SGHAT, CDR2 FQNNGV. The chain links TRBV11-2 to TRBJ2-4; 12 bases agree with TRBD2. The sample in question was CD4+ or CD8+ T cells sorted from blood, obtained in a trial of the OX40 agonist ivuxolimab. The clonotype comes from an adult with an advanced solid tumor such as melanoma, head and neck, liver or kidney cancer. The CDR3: CASRRASGRAWNIQYF. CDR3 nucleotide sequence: TGTGCCAGCAGGAGGGCTAGCGGGAGGGCGTGGAACATTCAGTACTTC.